Presented here are 10 T cell receptor beta chains from one specimen sequenced in a study of T cell responses to AZD1222 COVID-19 vaccine. Only in-frame clones appear in the TCRdb table, and some are missing; sequencing was by immunoSEQ multiplex PCR. The sample has 140,000 to 150,000 clones, approximately 93% seen once. Specimen: peripheral blood, collected after recovery from COVID-19. The receptors were sampled from an adult who had recovered from COVID-19.

The chain recombines TRBV28 with TRBJ2-7; 12 bases agree with TRBD2. Germline-derived CDR1 and CDR2 are MDHEN and SYDVKM. Trimming removed 7 bases from V and 1 base from J; junction bases left unmatched: 11. This CDR3 is 17 amino acids long. CDR3 coding DNA: TGTGCCAGCATCCCTGGGACTAGCGGGCTAAGATCCTACGAGCAGTACTTC. Protein sequence: CASIPGTSGLRSYEQYF.

Comments on this clone: At one boundary the junction diverges from the germline segment, which might be a read error. The chain combines TRBV19 with TRBJ1-2, with 7 bases fitting TRBD1. The germline gives CDR1 LNHDA, CDR2 SQIVND (reference sequence). The CDR3 contains 10 residues. The CDR3 nucleotides are TGTGCCAGTAGTATGGGACAGTGGAGCTTC. Translating it yields CASSMGQWSF.

The chain recombines TRBV3-1 (or the pseudogene TRBV3-2) with TRBJ2-7, with unresolved D. In germline, CDR1 is LGHDT, CDR2 YNNKEL (reference sequence). The CDR3 length is 15 residues. Deletions cut 1 base from V and 0 bases from J, with 10 bases between. CDR3 region: CASSQGRSRSYEQYF. The CDR3 nucleotides read TGTGCCAGCAGCCAAGGGCGCAGCCGCTCCTACGAGCAGTACTTC.

The chain couples TRBV10-1 to TRBJ2-1; TRBD1 aligns across 11 bases. The CDR3 contains 14 residues. V was pared by 3 bases and J by 8 bases, with 3 bases of the junction left unmatched. The germline V gene encodes CDR1 WNHNN and CDR2 SYGVQD (reference sequence). CDR3 coding DNA: TGCGCCAGCAGTGACTGGACAGGGGGCTATGAGCAGTTCTTC. Protein sequence: CASSDWTGGYEQFF.

V is TRBV2 and J is TRBJ2-2; D possibly matches TRBD1 or TRBD2 (6 bases each). There are 15 residues in the CDR3. V lost 2 bases to trimming and J lost 5 bases, with 12 bases between them. Looked up from germline, CDR1 is SNHLY and CDR2 is FYNNEI. The chain's CDR3 is CASSEHRGRTGELFF. The CDR3 DNA follows: TGTGCCAGCAGTGAACACCGGGGGCGGACCGGGGAGCTGTTTTTT.

This chain joins TRBV9 and TRBJ1-6, with 7 bases lining up with TRBD1. This CDR3 has 14 amino acids. With 4 bases clipped from V and 7 bases from J, the junction kept 5 bases outside the gene matches. CDR1 and CDR2 from the germline V gene are SGDLS and YYNGEE. The CDR3 DNA reads as TGTGCCAGCAGCCTCGGGACAGTAAATTCACCCCTCCACTTT. Translated, it gives CASSLGTVNSPLHF.

The V gene is TRBV5-5, the J gene TRBJ1-2; TRBD1 might be the D (5 bases). This CDR3 contains 14 residues. V gave up 4 bases and J gave up 1 base, with 11 bases separating them. CDR1 is SGHKS and CDR2 is YYEKEE in the germline V gene (reference sequence). The CDR3 nucleotides are TGTGCCAGCAGCCCGCTGGACATTAACTATGGCTACACCTTC. Translation gives CASSPLDINYGYTF.

This chain's CDR3 is CASRTGETQYF. The CDR3, as DNA: TGTGCCAGCAGAACTGGGGAGACCCAGTACTTC. The chain is built from TRBV6-5 and TRBJ2-5; the D is unclear. V shed 6 bases and J shed 5 bases, with 7 bases lying between them. Per the germline V gene, CDR1 is MNHEY and CDR2 is SVGAGI. This CDR3 contains 11 residues.

The gene calls are TRBV7-2 and TRBJ1-5; D is ambiguous. V was shortened by 1 base and J by 3 bases, with 10 bases between the two germline ends. This CDR3 region has 15 residues. Germline V gene data show CDR1 as SGHTA and CDR2 as FQGNSA. The CDR3: CASSLVSGNNQPQHF. CDR3 in DNA: TGTGCCAGCAGCTTAGTGTCGGGGAACAATCAGCCCCAGCATTTT.

This clone showed up just a few times. V usage is TRBV5-4 and J usage is TRBJ1-1, with D uncertain. V was cut by 1 base and J by 8 bases, with 9 bases left in between. Germline V gene sequence: CDR1 SGHNT, CDR2 YYREEE (reference sequence). The CDR3 contains 12 residues. The CDR3 region has the DNA TGTGCCAGCAGCTTGAGGTCAGCAGAAGCTTTCTTT. This gives the protein CASSLRSAEAFF.